This is a list of T cell receptor beta chains from one sample in a study of radiation and T cells in renal cell carcinoma. The repertoire was sequenced with immunoSEQ multiplex PCR; TCRdb's copy has only in-frame clones and lacks some. Among around 94,000 clones listed, around nine tenths were seen once. The specimen comprised blood, sampled from a patient whose treatment included radiotherapy and nephrectomy. The source of these receptors is a man aged 45-65 years with renal cell carcinoma. Each CDR3 is given with its conserved first and last residue. Fields, in order: D gene, V gene, clone size, J gene, CDR3 protein, CDR3 DNA. A D gene is named only where the DNA matches it firmly. The size entry is marked missing in some rows and otherwise reads once, few, many or a size class.

d_gene: TRBD1; v_gene: TRBV2; abundance: -; j_gene: TRBJ1-3; CDR3aa: CARQGAIGNTIYF; CDR3nt: TGTGCCAGACAGGGGGCGATAGGAAACACCATATATTTT
d_gene: -; v_gene: TRBV30; abundance: -; j_gene: TRBJ1-2; CDR3aa: CACTPRGGYTF; CDR3nt: TGTGCCTGTACGCCTAGAGGCGGCTACACCTTC
d_gene: TRBD1; v_gene: TRBV10-3; abundance: -; j_gene: TRBJ1-1; CDR3aa: CAISEPSGTGESFF; CDR3nt: TGTGCCATCAGTGAGCCTTCAGGGACAGGGGAATCTTTCTTT
d_gene: -; v_gene: TRBV30; abundance: medium-sized; j_gene: TRBJ1-1; CDR3aa: CAWSFSQNTEAFF; CDR3nt: TGTGCCTGGAGTTTTTCTCAGAACACTGAAGCTTTCTTT
d_gene: -; v_gene: TRBV10-3; abundance: -; j_gene: TRBJ2-5; CDR3aa: CAISARDQEETQYF; CDR3nt: TGTGCCATCAGTGCCCGGGACCAAGAAGAGACCCAGTACTTC
d_gene: TRBD1; v_gene: TRBV2; abundance: once; j_gene: TRBJ1-2; CDR3aa: CASSGGTGVIYGYTF; CDR3nt: TGTGCCAGCAGTGGAGGGACAGGAGTCATCTATGGCTACACCTTC
d_gene: -; v_gene: TRBV7-2; abundance: -; j_gene: TRBJ1-3; CDR3aa: CASSFGTGNTIYF; CDR3nt: TGTGCCAGCAGCTTCGGTACAGGAAACACCATATATTTT
d_gene: -; v_gene: TRBV6-5; abundance: -; j_gene: TRBJ2-4; CDR3aa: CASSYSNRGVLSIQYF; CDR3nt: TGTGCCAGCAGTTACTCGAATAGGGGTGTTCTTAGCATTCAGTACTTC
d_gene: TRBD1; v_gene: TRBV6-1; abundance: -; j_gene: TRBJ1-1; CDR3aa: CASSEVYPGQGETFF; CDR3nt: TGTGCCAGCAGTGAAGTATATCCGGGACAGGGGGAAACTTTCTTT
d_gene: -; v_gene: TRBV30; abundance: once; j_gene: TRBJ1-3; CDR3aa: CAWGSSGNTIYF; CDR3nt: TGTGCCTGGGGGTCCTCTGGAAACACCATATATTTT
d_gene: TRBD1; v_gene: TRBV18; abundance: -; j_gene: TRBJ1-2; CDR3aa: CASSRTGTGPTNYGYTF; CDR3nt: TGTGCCAGCTCCCGAACCGGGACAGGACCTACTAACTATGGCTACACCTTC
d_gene: -; v_gene: TRBV4-3; abundance: -; j_gene: TRBJ1-2; CDR3aa: CASSQDLGSRGYTF; CDR3nt: TGCGCCAGCAGCCAAGACCTTGGGAGCCGTGGCTACACCTTC
d_gene: -; v_gene: TRBV10-3; abundance: -; j_gene: TRBJ2-1; CDR3aa: CAISKTGEQFF; CDR3nt: TGTGCCATCAGTAAGACTGGTGAGCAGTTCTTC
d_gene: TRBD1; v_gene: TRBV5-1; abundance: -; j_gene: TRBJ2-6; CDR3aa: CASSKTGTPGANVLTF; CDR3nt: TGCGCCAGCAGCAAGACAGGGACCCCTGGGGCCAACGTCCTGACTTTC
d_gene: -; v_gene: TRBV15; abundance: -; j_gene: TRBJ2-5; CDR3aa: CATSRDRGNQETQYF; CDR3nt: TGTGCCACCAGCAGAGACAGGGGAAACCAAGAGACCCAGTACTTC
d_gene: TRBD1; v_gene: TRBV30; abundance: -; j_gene: TRBJ1-3; CDR3aa: CAWRNLDRGSGNTIYF; CDR3nt: TGTGCCTGGAGAAACCTTGACAGGGGTTCGGGAAACACCATATATTTT
d_gene: -; v_gene: TRBV28; abundance: -; j_gene: TRBJ1-5; CDR3aa: CASSLLPGLGQPQHF; CDR3nt: TGTGCCAGCAGTTTATTGCCGGGTTTAGGTCAGCCCCAGCATTTT
d_gene: TRBD2; v_gene: TRBV27; abundance: once; j_gene: TRBJ2-1; CDR3aa: CASSPGVAGAGEQFF; CDR3nt: TGTGCCAGCAGCCCAGGGGTAGCGGGAGCCGGAGAGCAGTTCTTC
d_gene: TRBD1; v_gene: TRBV30; abundance: -; j_gene: TRBJ1-5; CDR3aa: CAWSDGRTGIQPQHF; CDR3nt: TGTGCCTGGAGTGATGGAAGGACAGGGATACAGCCCCAGCATTTT
d_gene: -; v_gene: TRBV9; abundance: -; j_gene: TRBJ1-2; CDR3aa: CASSPLEGARFGYTF; CDR3nt: TGTGCCAGCAGCCCCCTGGAGGGCGCGCGATTTGGCTACACCTTC
d_gene: -; v_gene: TRBV11-2; abundance: -; j_gene: TRBJ2-1; CDR3aa: CASSLFQLLNEQFF; CDR3nt: TGTGCCAGCAGCTTATTCCAACTACTAAATGAGCAGTTCTTC
d_gene: TRBD1; v_gene: TRBV27; abundance: -; j_gene: TRBJ1-6; CDR3aa: CASSSDSRDRDNSPLHF; CDR3nt: TGTGCCAGCAGTTCGGACTCCCGGGACAGGGACAATTCACCCCTCCACTTT
d_gene: -; v_gene: TRBV7-2; abundance: once; j_gene: TRBJ1-2; CDR3aa: CASSWQGHYGYTF; CDR3nt: TGTGCCAGCAGCTGGCAGGGACACTATGGCTACACCTTC
d_gene: -; v_gene: TRBV6-6; abundance: once; j_gene: TRBJ2-4; CDR3aa: CASSYNQENIQYF; CDR3nt: TGTGCCAGCAGTTATAACCAGGAAAACATTCAGTACTTC
d_gene: -; v_gene: TRBV6-4; abundance: -; j_gene: TRBJ2-3; CDR3aa: CASSEEWSTDTQYF; CDR3nt: TGTGCCAGCAGTGAGGAATGGTCCACAGATACGCAGTATTTT
d_gene: -; v_gene: TRBV6-6; abundance: -; j_gene: TRBJ1-5; CDR3aa: CASRPVGDNNQPQHF; CDR3nt: TGTGCCAGCAGGCCGGTAGGAGATAATAATCAGCCCCAGCATTTT
d_gene: TRBD2; v_gene: TRBV5-4; abundance: -; j_gene: TRBJ2-3; CDR3aa: CASSLGGTSGVNTDTQYF; CDR3nt: TGTGCCAGCAGCTTGGGCGGGACTAGCGGGGTAAACACAGATACGCAGTATTTT
d_gene: TRBD2; v_gene: TRBV28; abundance: -; j_gene: TRBJ2-7; CDR3aa: CASSFTSGSSEQYF; CDR3nt: TGTGCCAGCAGTTTCACTAGCGGGAGTAGCGAGCAGTACTTC
d_gene: TRBD2; v_gene: TRBV30; abundance: -; j_gene: TRBJ2-1; CDR3aa: CAWSGVAGHNEQFF; CDR3nt: TGTGCCTGGAGTGGGGTAGCGGGACACAATGAGCAGTTCTTC
d_gene: -; v_gene: TRBV15; abundance: -; j_gene: TRBJ1-5; CDR3aa: CATSRGQGIYGSNQPQHF; CDR3nt: TGTGCCACCAGCAGAGGTCAGGGGATCTATGGGAGCAATCAGCCCCAGCATTTT
d_gene: -; v_gene: TRBV10-3; abundance: -; j_gene: TRBJ2-7; CDR3aa: CAISGSDRSSSYEQYF; CDR3nt: TGTGCCATCAGTGGCTCGGATCGTTCTTCATCCTACGAGCAGTACTTC
d_gene: TRBD1; v_gene: TRBV5-1; abundance: -; j_gene: TRBJ1-3; CDR3aa: CASIHLTGGKNTIYF; CDR3nt: TGCGCCAGCATCCATTTGACAGGGGGCAAAAACACCATATATTTT
d_gene: -; v_gene: TRBV4-2; abundance: -; j_gene: TRBJ1-5; CDR3aa: CASSQDSGRLANQPQHF; CDR3nt: TGTGCCAGCAGCCAAGATTCGGGCAGATTAGCAAATCAGCCCCAGCATTTT
d_gene: TRBD1; v_gene: TRBV11-3; abundance: -; j_gene: TRBJ1-1; CDR3aa: CASSLERGRKAFF; CDR3nt: TGTGCCAGCAGCTTAGAGAGGGGGCGGAAAGCTTTCTTT
d_gene: -; v_gene: TRBV7-9; abundance: -; j_gene: TRBJ1-3; CDR3aa: CASSLNLRNTIYF; CDR3nt: TGTGCCAGCAGCTTGAATCTTCGGAACACCATATATTTT
d_gene: TRBD2; v_gene: TRBV7-6; abundance: once; j_gene: TRBJ2-3; CDR3aa: CASSGGLASTDTQYF; CDR3nt: TGTGCCAGCAGCGGGGGACTAGCGAGCACAGATACGCAGTATTTT
d_gene: TRBD1; v_gene: TRBV19; abundance: -; j_gene: TRBJ1-2; CDR3aa: CASTPGQGPYGYTF; CDR3nt: TGTGCCAGTACCCCGGGACAGGGGCCCTATGGCTACACCTTC
d_gene: -; v_gene: TRBV9; abundance: few; j_gene: TRBJ1-1; CDR3aa: CASSAWDGNTEAFF; CDR3nt: TGTGCCAGCAGCGCTTGGGACGGAAACACTGAAGCTTTCTTT
d_gene: -; v_gene: TRBV5-1; abundance: -; j_gene: TRBJ1-1; CDR3aa: CASSQNSGGTEAFF; CDR3nt: TGCGCCAGCAGCCAGAATTCGGGGGGCACTGAAGCTTTCTTT
d_gene: -; v_gene: TRBV7-8; abundance: -; j_gene: TRBJ2-7; CDR3aa: CASSNQEGHFSYEQYF; CDR3nt: TGTGCCAGCAGCAACCAAGAGGGGCATTTTTCCTACGAGCAGTACTTC
d_gene: TRBD2; v_gene: TRBV2; abundance: -; j_gene: TRBJ2-1; CDR3aa: CASRGQRGGPNEQFF; CDR3nt: TGTGCCAGCAGGGGTCAGCGGGGGGGCCCAAATGAGCAGTTCTTC
d_gene: -; v_gene: TRBV15; abundance: once; j_gene: TRBJ1-3; CDR3aa: CATSRNPGGLGNTIYF; CDR3nt: TGTGCCACCAGCAGAAACCCGGGTGGGTTAGGAAACACCATATATTTT
d_gene: -; v_gene: TRBV27; abundance: -; j_gene: TRBJ2-3; CDR3aa: CASSLSQELASETDTQYF; CDR3nt: TGTGCCAGCAGTTTATCGCAGGAATTGGCCTCCGAGACAGATACGCAGTATTTT
d_gene: TRBD1; v_gene: TRBV5-1; abundance: -; j_gene: TRBJ2-7; CDR3aa: CASSMGQDGEQYF; CDR3nt: TGCGCCAGCAGCATGGGACAGGACGGCGAGCAGTACTTC
d_gene: -; v_gene: TRBV11-2; abundance: -; j_gene: TRBJ1-5; CDR3aa: CASSLTDRQPQHF; CDR3nt: TGTGCCAGCAGCCTGACAGACCGTCAGCCCCAGCATTTT
d_gene: -; v_gene: TRBV6-1; abundance: -; j_gene: TRBJ2-5; CDR3aa: CASSERRGVSVETQYF; CDR3nt: TGTGCCAGCAGTGAACGGCGAGGTGTTTCCGTCGAGACCCAGTACTTC
d_gene: -; v_gene: TRBV19; abundance: once; j_gene: TRBJ2-7; CDR3aa: CASSIFGRTRSYEQYF; CDR3nt: TGTGCCAGTAGTATATTTGGGAGAACCAGGTCGTACGAGCAGTACTTC
d_gene: -; v_gene: TRBV27; abundance: once; j_gene: TRBJ1-5; CDR3aa: CASSFRRPGRSNQPQHF; CDR3nt: TGTGCCAGCAGTTTTCGACGTCCTGGTAGAAGCAATCAGCCCCAGCATTTT
d_gene: TRBD2; v_gene: TRBV5-1; abundance: once; j_gene: TRBJ2-1; CDR3aa: CASSSGLAGGNEQFF; CDR3nt: TGCGCCAGCAGCTCCGGACTAGCGGGAGGCAATGAGCAGTTCTTC
d_gene: -; v_gene: TRBV4-3; abundance: few; j_gene: TRBJ2-1; CDR3aa: CASSQDGDIYNEQFF; CDR3nt: TGCGCCAGCAGCCAAGATGGGGACATCTACAATGAGCAGTTCTTC
d_gene: TRBD1; v_gene: TRBV19; abundance: few; j_gene: TRBJ1-1; CDR3aa: CASSISITGQKAFF; CDR3nt: TGTGCCAGTAGTATCAGTATAACGGGACAGAAAGCTTTCTTT